This section outlines one TCR beta chain sequence together with its context. From the 5' RACE reads, TCRdb called clonotypes with MiXCR, one entry per CDR3 protein. The sample carries approximately 47,000 distinct CDR3 sequences, roughly 14% recorded once. Time point indicated: longitudinal time-point 3. The study built unsorted libraries from 2 million PBMCs kept at -80 C. Per germline, CDR1 ENHRY and CDR2 SYGVKD. The CDR3 has 15 residues. Trimming shortened V by 6 bases and J by 5 bases, and 19 bases separated the two germline ends. This entry comes from a study of neurological immune-mediated disorders.

Sample: PBMCs. The chain joins TRBV10-3 to TRBJ1-2; D may be TRBD1 (5 bases). The TCR was taken from a man aged 25 to 40 in good health. The CDR3 coding sequence is TGTGCCATCAGGCTCCAGCCCCAGGGATATTATGGCTACACCTTC. It specifies CAIRLQPQGYYGYTF.